The present entry profiles one T cell receptor beta chain with its context. Its antigen is currently unknown. The sample comes from a study of OX40 agonist ivuxolimab in advanced cancers. About the study: Ivuxolimab is an agonistic anti-OX40 (CD134) antibody, and patients were treated with it. Whole-study results and caveats: Partial responders treated at 0.1-3.0 mg/kg exhibited clonal expansion among the lowest measured.

The repertoire was sequenced with immunoSEQ multiplex PCR; TCRdb's copy has only in-frame clones and lacks some. The table has fewer than 70,000 clones, around 90% seen once. The germline gives CDR1 LNHDA, CDR2 SQIVND (reference sequence). V was clipped by 3 bases and J by 7 bases, with 7 bases between them. CDR3 size: 12 residues. The clonotype was recovered from an adult with an advanced solid tumor such as melanoma, head and neck, liver or kidney cancer. The chain recombines TRBV19 with TRBJ1-5; possibly TRBD1 for D (5 bases). The sequencing here drew on CD4+ or CD8+ T cells sorted from blood, taken in a trial of the OX40 agonist ivuxolimab. Written as DNA, the CDR3 is TGTGCCAGTAGTATGGGGGGGCAGCCCCAGCATTTT. It is translated as CASSMGGQPQHF.